These T cell receptor beta chains were read from a single sample in a study of shared clonotypes between healthy human individuals. Assay used: immunoSEQ multiplex PCR; TCRdb lists only in-frame clones, some missing. The sample records roughly 1,500,000 clones, roughly 98.5% being singletons. Sequenced sample: naive CD4+ T cells sorted from blood. The source is a man younger than 45 in good health. Both conserved end residues are part of each CDR3. A D gene is named only where the DNA matches it firmly. Not all rows give a size; the values are once, few, many and, for expanded clones, a class.

j_call v_call d_call clone_size cdr3_aa cdr3_nt
TRBJ1-2 TRBV27 TRBD1 - CASSPLATGPNYGYTF TGTGCCAGCAGTCCTCTTGCGACAGGGCCAAACTATGGCTACACCTTC
TRBJ2-3 TRBV5-1 TRBD1 - CASSLQGLGTDTQYF TGCGCCAGCAGCTTACAGGGGTTAGGAACAGATACGCAGTATTTT
TRBJ1-1 TRBV7-3 - once CASSLLGRDTEAFF TGTGCCAGCAGCTTACTAGGTAGGGACACTGAAGCTTTCTTT
TRBJ2-5 TRBV29-1 TRBD2 - CSALGRSETQYF TGCAGCGCCCTCGGGAGGTCGGAGACCCAGTACTTC
TRBJ2-4 TRBV4-1 TRBD2 - CASSQDSAGGLKNIQYF TGCGCCAGCAGCCAAGATTCAGCGGGAGGGCTGAAAAACATTCAGTACTTC
TRBJ2-4 TRBV7-2 - - CASSFELAGRTTQNIQYF TGTGCCAGCAGCTTCGAGTTGGCTGGCCGGACCACCCAAAACATTCAGTACTTC
TRBJ2-6 TRBV2 - - CASSIQNPGANVLTF TGTGCCAGCAGCATCCAGAACCCTGGGGCCAACGTCCTGACTTTC
TRBJ2-3 TRBV4-2 TRBD1 - CASSQETGLDTDTQYF TGTGCCAGCAGCCAAGAGACAGGGTTAGATACAGATACGCAGTATTTT
TRBJ2-3 TRBV29-1 TRBD1 - CSVGTGSTDTQYF TGCAGCGTTGGGACAGGGAGCACAGATACGCAGTATTTT
TRBJ2-1 TRBV19 - - CASSILRGGEQFF TGTGCCAGTAGTATCCTTCGGGGTGGTGAGCAGTTCTTC
TRBJ2-5 TRBV29-1 TRBD2 - CSVVTGLAAKTQYF TGCAGCGTTGTAACGGGACTAGCAGCAAAGACCCAGTACTTC
TRBJ1-4 TRBV18 TRBD1 - CASSPRDSEKLFF TGTGCCAGCTCACCAAGGGACAGTGAAAAACTGTTTTTT
TRBJ1-5 TRBV7-3 - - CASSLIGGPNQPQHF TGTGCCAGCAGCTTAATTGGGGGCCCCAATCAGCCCCAGCATTTT
TRBJ2-6 TRBV16 TRBD1 - CASSHKTGRSSGANVLTF TGTGCCAGCAGCCATAAGACAGGGCGGTCCTCTGGGGCCAACGTCCTGACTTTC
TRBJ1-2 TRBV29-1 TRBD1 - CSGGQFDNYGYTF TGCAGCGGGGGACAGTTCGATAACTATGGCTACACCTTC
TRBJ2-1 TRBV9 TRBD2 - CASSVVSGRLSYNEQFF TGTGCCAGCAGCGTAGTTAGCGGGAGGTTATCCTACAATGAGCAGTTCTTC
TRBJ2-2 TRBV6-5 - once CASKDTNTGELFF TGTGCCAGCAAAGACACCAACACCGGGGAGCTGTTTTTT
TRBJ2-1 TRBV30 TRBD2 - CAWRLAGASYNEQFF TGCGCCTGGAGGCTAGCGGGAGCTTCCTACAATGAGCAGTTCTTC
TRBJ2-5 TRBV6-5 - - CASQNGETQYF TGTGCCAGCCAGAACGGAGAGACCCAGTACTTC
TRBJ2-2 TRBV7-9 - - CASSLFGTGELFF TGTGCCAGCAGCTTATTTGGGACCGGGGAGCTGTTTTTT
TRBJ2-7 TRBV7-2 TRBD2 - CASSQRTSAPPSYEQYF TGTGCCAGCAGCCAACGTACTAGCGCTCCCCCTTCCTACGAGCAGTACTTC
TRBJ1-2 TRBV7-8 TRBD1 - CASRPTGVGYGYTF TGTGCCAGCAGACCTACAGGGGTGGGCTATGGCTACACCTTC
TRBJ2-1 TRBV7-3 - - CASSLTSSAFEQFF TGTGCCAGCAGCTTAACGTCTAGCGCGTTTGAGCAGTTCTTC
TRBJ2-7 TRBV18 TRBD1 - CASSLRTGSPTYNYEQYF TGTGCCAGCTCACTACGGACAGGGAGCCCAACCTATAACTACGAGCAGTACTTC
TRBJ2-1 TRBV4-2 TRBD2 - CASSQDFLAGGRSSYNEQFF TGTGCCAGCAGCCAAGATTTCCTAGCGGGAGGCCGAAGCTCCTACAATGAGCAGTTCTTC
TRBJ2-6 TRBV9 - - CASSVEGSGANVLTF TGTGCCAGCAGCGTAGAGGGGTCTGGGGCCAACGTCCTGACTTTC
TRBJ2-1 TRBV9 TRBD2 - CASSVVEAGGPRDNEQFF TGTGCCAGCAGCGTAGTAGAAGCGGGAGGGCCTAGGGACAATGAGCAGTTCTTC
TRBJ1-1 TRBV5-5 - - CASSLGRVVPAEAFF TGTGCCAGCAGCTTGGGCAGGGTGGTTCCCGCTGAAGCTTTCTTT
TRBJ1-4 TRBV19 TRBD1 once CASSANRDRAEKLFF TGTGCCAGTAGTGCCAACCGGGACAGGGCTGAAAAACTGTTTTTT
TRBJ2-1 TRBV28 TRBD1 - CASRRWTGAVYNEQFF TGTGCCAGCAGACGCTGGACAGGAGCTGTCTACAATGAGCAGTTCTTC
TRBJ1-5 TRBV18 TRBD1 - CASSSSRTGVSNQPQHF TGTGCCAGCTCCTCGTCTAGGACAGGGGTGAGCAATCAGCCCCAGCATTTT
TRBJ2-7 TRBV30 - - CAWRLSSYEQYF TGTGCCTGGCGACTGTCCTCCTACGAGCAGTACTTC
TRBJ2-2 TRBV4-1 - - CASSQDPAGNTGELFF TGCGCCAGCAGCCAAGATCCGGCAGGGAACACCGGGGAGCTGTTTTTT
TRBJ1-3 TRBV7-9 TRBD1 - CASSRTGGGVSGNTIYF TGTGCCAGCAGCAGGACAGGCGGTGGAGTCTCTGGAAACACCATATATTTT
TRBJ1-5 TRBV7-6 - - CASSLGGGKPQHF TGTGCCAGCAGCTTAGGGGGAGGGAAGCCCCAGCATTTT
TRBJ1-2 TRBV30 TRBD1 once CAGGTVPGYTF TGTGCCGGGGGGACAGTCCCCGGCTACACCTTC
TRBJ2-1 TRBV4-1 TRBD2 - CASSQDSSGNYNEQFF TGCGCCAGCAGCCAAGACTCTAGCGGGAATTACAATGAGCAGTTCTTC
TRBJ1-2 TRBV7-9 TRBD1 once CASSPDREVVYGYTF TGTGCCAGCAGCCCGGACAGGGAAGTGGTCTATGGCTACACCTTC
TRBJ1-1 TRBV5-1 - once CASSLVDSLNTEAFF TGCGCCAGCAGCCTAGTAGACAGTCTGAACACTGAAGCTTTCTTT
TRBJ2-1 TRBV9 TRBD2 - CASSVENLAGVTNEQFF TGTGCCAGCAGCGTAGAGAACCTAGCGGGAGTGACAAATGAGCAGTTCTTC
TRBJ1-6 TRBV7-9 - - CASSLRGKTPLHF TGTGCCAGCAGCTTAAGGGGGAAAACACCCCTCCACTTT
TRBJ2-7 TRBV28 - - CASSLTTALYYYEQYF TGTGCCAGCAGTTTAACTACGGCCCTTTATTACTACGAGCAGTACTTC
TRBJ2-5 TRBV27 TRBD2 - CASSLRGRTSGPRGTQYF TGTGCCAGCAGCCTTCGGGGGAGGACTAGCGGGCCCCGAGGGACCCAGTACTTC
TRBJ2-4 TRBV28 - - CASSLSQQVAKNIQYF TGTGCCAGCAGCCTATCCCAGCAAGTAGCCAAAAACATTCAGTACTTC
TRBJ1-1 TRBV27 - - CASKPQGNGEAFF TGTGCCAGCAAACCCCAGGGGAACGGTGAAGCTTTCTTT
TRBJ1-5 TRBV4-3 - - CASSQDHLMRGNQPQHF TGCGCCAGCAGCCAAGATCACCTAATGAGGGGCAATCAGCCCCAGCATTTT
TRBJ2-7 TRBV6-1 - - CASQIGPYGAYEQYF TGTGCCAGCCAAATCGGACCCTATGGAGCCTACGAGCAGTACTTC
TRBJ2-7 TRBV14 TRBD2 - CASSQGLAGGEQYF TGTGCCAGCAGCCAAGGACTAGCGGGTGGCGAGCAGTACTTC
TRBJ1-4 TRBV9 - - CASSPSPNEKLFF TGTGCCAGCAGCCCGAGCCCTAATGAAAAACTGTTTTTT
TRBJ2-7 TRBV7-9 - once CASSSRLVSYEQYF TGTGCCAGCAGCTCGCGACTAGTTTCCTACGAGCAGTACTTC
TRBJ2-2 TRBV6-5 TRBD2 once CASSYSTSGRSGELFF TGTGCCAGCAGTTACTCCACTAGCGGGAGGTCGGGGGAGCTGTTTTTT
TRBJ1-1 TRBV25-1 - - CASSDGISNTEAFF TGTGCCAGCAGTGACGGAATCTCGAACACTGAAGCTTTCTTT
TRBJ2-1 TRBV5-1 - once CASSPGVLSYNEQFF TGCGCCAGCAGCCCGGGAGTTTTGTCCTACAATGAGCAGTTCTTC
TRBJ2-7 TRBV5-1 - - CASSLDRGREAEQYF TGCGCCAGCAGCTTGGACCGGGGGCGCGAGGCCGAGCAGTACTTC
TRBJ2-6 TRBV2 - - CASSVSVGANVLTF TGTGCCAGCAGTGTGTCAGTTGGGGCCAACGTCCTGACTTTC
TRBJ2-3 TRBV4-2 TRBD2 - CASSQEPSGRAEDTQYF TGTGCCAGCAGCCAAGAGCCTAGCGGGAGGGCGGAAGATACGCAGTATTTT
TRBJ1-5 TRBV7-2 - - CASSLSPYSNQPQHF TGTGCCAGCAGCTTATCGCCATATAGCAATCAGCCCCAGCATTTT
TRBJ1-1 TRBV5-1 - once CASSPIPGNTEAFF TGCGCCAGCAGCCCGATCCCAGGCAACACTGAAGCTTTCTTT
TRBJ2-3 TRBV29-1 - - CSVRSKYTDTQYF TGCAGCGTTCGGAGTAAATACACAGATACGCAGTATTTT